The 12 T cell receptor beta chains in this list originate from one sample, sequenced in a study of CD8+CD57+ T cells in acquired aplastic anemia. Genomic DNA served as template for TCR beta VDJ and CDR3 profiling. TCRdb ran MiXCR on the reads and lists one entry per CDR3 protein. The repertoire holds approximately 98,000 distinct CDR3 sequences, with around half as singletons. The sample taken for sequencing was sorted CD4+, CD8+, or CD8+CD57+ T cells (not recorded which) from PBMCs. The receptors shown here come from a human donor in good health, serving as a control.

The V gene is TRBV25-1, the J gene TRBJ2-7, with D perhaps matching TRBD1 (8 bases). CDR1 MGHDK and CDR2 SYGVNS come from the germline V gene. The CDR3 consists of 18 residues. V lost 4 bases to trimming and J lost 5 bases, with 27 bases between them. The CDR3 DNA reads as TGTGCCAGCAGTGGGGGGGGCAGGGGGAGGACAGGGCCAAACGAGCAGTACTTC. Amino acid sequence: CASSGGGRGRTGPNEQYF.

The V and J genes are TRBV12-3 or TRBV12-4 and TRBJ1-5; D is uncertain. The CDR3 length is 13 residues. V lost 3 bases and J lost 7, with 10 bases in between. CDR3 coding DNA: TGTGCCAGCAGTTTTGACCAGTCACAGCCCCAGCATTTT. As protein: CASSFDQSQPQHF.

At least ten counts were recorded for this clonotype. This rearrangement joins TRBV11-3 to TRBJ2-5, with 10 bases aligning to TRBD2. The germline gives CDR1 SGHNT, CDR2 YENEEA. The CDR3 is 16 amino acids. The V segment lost 1 base and the J segment 5 bases; nucleotides outside the gene matches: 7. DNA of the CDR3: TGTGCCAGCAGCTTAGTGTATAGCGGGGGGTTCGAGACCCAGTACTTC. Translating it yields CASSLVYSGGFETQYF.

For this clonotype: Compared with germline, one end of the junction differs, possibly owing to a read error. This chain joins TRBV24-1 and TRBJ2-7; D unresolved. The CDR3 extends over 12 amino acids. Germline CDR1 and CDR2: KGHDR and SFDVKD. The CDR3 loop reads CATSGTSYEQHF. The CDR3 bases are TGTGCCACCAGTGGGACGAGCTACGAGCAGCACTTC.

This clonotype was recorded many times. The chain recombines TRBV20-1 with TRBJ2-3, with 13 bases lining up with TRBD2. The V and J ends lost 3 bases and 0 bases, in that order; junction bases with no gene match: 3. The CDR3 sequence is 16 residues long. Germline-derived CDR1 and CDR2 are DFQATT and SNEGSKA (reference sequence). Here the CDR3 DNA reads TGCAGTGCTAGGGGACTAGCGGGGCGCAGCACAGATACGCAGTATTTT. The encoded protein is CSARGLAGRSTDTQYF.

The chain joins TRBV25-1 to TRBJ2-7; 10 nucleotides line up with TRBD1. CDR1 is MGHDK, CDR2 SYGVNS, per germline. The CDR3 has 15 residues. V trimming: 4 bases; J trimming: 5 bases; junction bases outside the gene matches: 8. The CDR3 bases are TGTGCCAGCAGTGGGGCGGGACAGGGGACCGACGAGCAGTACTTC. The encoded protein is CASSGAGQGTDEQYF.

V usage is TRBV2 and J usage is TRBJ2-7, with 7 bases lining up with TRBD1. V lost 6 bases and J lost 2; bases outside the gene matches: 4. Germline CDR1 reads SNHLY; CDR2 reads FYNNEI. The CDR3 loop spans 13 amino acids. The CDR3 DNA follows: TGTGCCAGCAGCGGACAGGTACCCTACGAGCAGTACTTC. It yields the protein CASSGQVPYEQYF.

The chain carries TRBV25-1 and TRBJ2-1, with 9 bases that match TRBD2. Looked up from germline, CDR1 is MGHDK and CDR2 is SYGVNS. The trim removed 1 base at V and 6 bases at J, leaving 10 bases unmatched. The CDR3 has 17 residues. CDR3 loop: CASSEFRVGLARNEQFF. CDR3 nucleotide sequence: TGTGCCAGCAGTGAATTTCGTGTGGGACTAGCTCGCAATGAGCAGTTCTTC.

This clonotype was detected only once. This chain links TRBV20-1 with TRBJ2-1; 12 bases are a match to TRBD2. The ends lost 4 bases at V and 3 bases at J; junction bases unmatched: 10. Germline CDR1 DFQATT, CDR2 SNEGSKA (reference sequence). The CDR3 runs to 17 residues. Written as DNA, the CDR3 is TGCAGTGCTACGGGACCCCGGACTAGCGGGAACTACAATGAGCAGTTCTTC. Its translation: CSATGPRTSGNYNEQFF.

In its sample, this clonotype was seen many times. The chain links TRBV30 to TRBJ2-7, with 8 bases aligning to TRBD1. The CDR3 length is 14 residues. Germline CDR1 and CDR2: GTSNPN and SVGIG (reference sequence). Trimming removed 2 bases from V and 1 base from J; junction bases left unmatched: 4. The chain's CDR3 is CAWSLGTGSYEQYF. The CDR3 nucleotides are TGTGCCTGGAGTCTCGGGACAGGATCCTACGAGCAGTACTTC.

The rearrangement uses TRBV7-9 and TRBJ1-5; no reliable D call. The V end was cut by 4 bases, the J end by 5 bases, with 6 bases between. Germline V lookup: CDR1 SEHNR, CDR2 FQNEAQ (reference sequence). There are 12 residues in the CDR3. The CDR3 loop is CASSSGHQPQHF. CDR3 coding DNA: TGTGCCAGCAGCTCAGGCCATCAGCCCCAGCATTTT.

This clonotype was seen ten or more times. The J gene is TRBJ2-7, the V gene TRBV12-3 or TRBV12-4, with TRBD1 matching 7 bases. V lost 6 bases to trimming and J lost 5 bases; unmatched junction nucleotides: 10. The CDR3 is 14 residues long. The CDR3 sequence: CASRQQGVGNEQYF. Written as DNA, the CDR3 is TGTGCCAGCAGGCAGCAGGGGGTGGGAAACGAGCAGTACTTC.